The clone carrying this T cell receptor (beta chain) has ten or more counts. Its cognate antigen is unknown. The source material, RNA transcripts, was used to amplify TCR beta CDR3 regions. First-round RT-PCR of the TCR CDR3 relied on the HTBI primer set. TCRdb recomputed calls from the multiplex PCR reads with MiXCR, one row per CDR3 protein. The sample holds approximately 300,000 distinct CDR3 sequences; about 18% are singletons and the top ten take less than 70%. The CDR3 consists of 14 residues. The V end lost 3 bases, the J end lost 4 bases, and 12 bases lay between the germline ends. Looked up from germline, CDR1 is SGHAT and CDR2 is FQNNGV. The sample belongs to a study of T cells in Graves' hyperthyroidism and ophthalmopathy. Overall study findings and caveats: The model predicted ophthalmopathy a median about 6.6 months before onset.

The V call is TRBV11-2, the J call TRBJ1-1; a weak D match, TRBD1 (5 bases). This TCR came from a woman aged 55 to 70 with Graves' ophthalmopathy. The specimen sequenced was blood. The CDR3 loop is CASSFDRGTTEAFF. The DNA for the CDR3 is TGTGCCAGCAGCTTTGATCGCGGGACCACTGAAGCTTTCTTT. Full variable domain (outside the CDR3, taken from reference TRBV11-2 and TRBJ1-1): EAGVAQSPRYKIIEKRQSVAFWCNPISGHATLYWYQQILGQGPKLLIQFQNNGVVDDSQLPKDRFSAERLKGVDSTLKIQPAKLEDSAVYLCASSFDRGTTEAFFGQGTRLTVV.